A single TCR beta chain is shown here with its context. The antigen is unknown. Researchers tagged individual cDNA molecules with unique molecular identifiers. TCRdb processed the 5' RACE reads anew with MiXCR; each CDR3 protein has one entry. The data show 40,000 to 60,000 distinct CDR3 sequences, approximately 9.8% seen once. The entry originates in a study of early T cells in non-severe SARS-CoV-2 infection. Across the study: Sequenced material consisted of bulk RNA (from unsorted whole blood), and chains were unpaired. General study points: A preference for anti-spike CD8 responses marked VDJdb matching, which missed private and CD4 specificities.

The V end lost 3 bases, the J end lost 9 bases, and 12 bases lay between the germline ends. Per the germline V gene, CDR1 is SNHLY and CDR2 is FYNNEI. The CDR3 is made up of 13 amino acids. The V gene is TRBV2, the J gene TRBJ2-1; D remains ambiguous. The source is an adult who was a healthcare worker with PCR-confirmed SARS-CoV-2 infection or an uninfected control (not recorded which). The sample taken for sequencing was whole blood. DNA of the CDR3: TGTGCCAGCAGTGAGTTTAACGAACGTGAGCAGTTCTTC. This codes for CASSEFNEREQFF.